This section outlines one T cell receptor beta chain sequence together with its context. TCRdb independently ran MiXCR on the RT-PCR reads; one entry per CDR3 protein. The sample has about 570,000 distinct CDR3 sequences; roughly 12% are singletons. This entry belongs to a study of response to subunit inactivated influenza vaccine. Per the germline V gene, CDR1 is SGHNT and CDR2 is YYREEE (reference sequence). V lost 3 bases and J lost 3; bases outside the gene matches: 4. CDR3 length equals 15 residues. These records were also assigned to another study, of T cells expressing NK-cell markers. Per that study: TCR beta libraries carry UMIs added by 5'RACE template switching. One of the eight sequenced donors was seronegative, whereas the other seven were HCMV-seropositive. It is unclear if expanded NKG2C-expressing clones target HCMV antigens.

Here the sequenced sample was PBMCs from blood, taken on the day of vaccination. This TCR was sampled from a man in his forties or fifties who received an inactivated influenza vaccine. The chain recombines TRBV5-4 with TRBJ1-4; 8 bases match TRBD1. DNA for the CDR3: TGTGCCAGCAGCTCCCGACAGGGGCCTAATGAAAAACTGTTTTTT. Encoded protein: CASSSRQGPNEKLFF. Full variable domain (rest looked up from reference TRBV5-4 and TRBJ1-4): ETGVTQSPTHLIKTRGQQVTLRCSSQSGHNTVSWYQQALGQGPQFIFQYYREEENGRGNFPPRFSGLQFPNYSSELNVNALELDDSALYLCASSSRQGPNEKLFFGSGTQLSVL.